The T cell receptor beta chain described here comes from a study of shared clonotypes between healthy human individuals. Study observations and caveats: Clonotype sharing across a handful of donors was observed for roughly 5% of naive CD4 clonotypes. Donor clonotype sharing was expected to depend on sequencing depth.

CD45RO-negative, CCR7-positively selected cells formed the naive CD8 fraction, excluding terminally differentiated effector memory CD45RA+ cells. Nashville, Tennessee was home to all donors, who were Caucasian adults. With respect to this clone: Its cognate antigen is unknown.

From germline, CDR1 is SGHTA and CDR2 FQGNSA. V dropped 2 bases and J dropped 0; count of bases not matched to a gene: 5. There are 16 residues in the CDR3. Genomic DNA of every subset was divided equally among multiple immunoSEQ plates. Measured with immunoSEQ multiplex PCR; TCRdb has only the in-frame clones, and not every one. The sample yields about 1,800,000 clones, about 94% seen once. The chain joins TRBV7-2 to TRBJ2-3; 7 bases are shared with TRBD2. This clonotype originated in a young man in good health. Sequencing was performed on naive CD8+ T cells sorted from blood. The CDR3 coding sequence is TGTGCCAGCAGCTTATCTAGCGGTTATAGCACAGATACGCAGTATTTT. Its translation: CASSLSSGYSTDTQYF.